This T cell receptor (beta chain) was sequenced during a study of T cells after yellow fever vaccination. Looking at the study overall: Fractions with few cells were prepared using SMART-Seq v4 Ultra Low Input.

Template-switching 5'RACE yielded the TCR cDNA; a universal primer site and UMIs were added in the process. TCRdb reprocessed the 5' RACE reads via MiXCR and lists one record per CDR3 protein. This table holds about 360,000 distinct CDR3 sequences, 6.2% found once. Study-level findings and limits: Abundant contaminating clonotypes from the bulk population could appear in FACS-sorted repertoires.

This clonotype was detected many times. Its target is unknown. Source: PBMCs, taken 5 days after the yellow fever booster vaccination. This receptor was obtained from a man younger than 40 who received the YFV17D yellow fever vaccine.

CDR3 amino acids: CASSRRLAGGRQETQYF. CDR3 DNA: TGCGCCAGCAGCCGGAGACTAGCGGGAGGTCGGCAAGAGACCCAGTACTTC. The chain has TRBV4-3 and TRBJ2-5; the match to TRBD2 covers 13 bases. CDR1 and CDR2 (germline): LGHNA, YSLEER. The CDR3 is made up of 17 amino acids. Trimming at V came to 4 bases and at J to 2 bases, leaving 7 bases not matched to a gene.